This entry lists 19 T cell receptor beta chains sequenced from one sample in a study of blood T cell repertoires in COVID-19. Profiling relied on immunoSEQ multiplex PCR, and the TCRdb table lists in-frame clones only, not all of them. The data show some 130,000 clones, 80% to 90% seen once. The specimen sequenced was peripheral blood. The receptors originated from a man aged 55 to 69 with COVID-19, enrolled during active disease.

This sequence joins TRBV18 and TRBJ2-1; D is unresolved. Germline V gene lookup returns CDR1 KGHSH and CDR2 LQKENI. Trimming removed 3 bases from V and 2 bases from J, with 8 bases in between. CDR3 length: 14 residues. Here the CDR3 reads CASSPTRTYNEQFF. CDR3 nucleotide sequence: TGTGCCAGCTCACCTACCAGGACCTACAATGAGCAGTTCTTC.

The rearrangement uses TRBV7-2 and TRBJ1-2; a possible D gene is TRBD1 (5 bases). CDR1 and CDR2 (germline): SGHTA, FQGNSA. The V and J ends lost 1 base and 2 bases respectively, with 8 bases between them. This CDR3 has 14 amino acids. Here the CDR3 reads CASSLDRRNYGYTF. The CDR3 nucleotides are TGTGCCAGCAGCTTAGACAGGCGCAACTATGGCTACACCTTC. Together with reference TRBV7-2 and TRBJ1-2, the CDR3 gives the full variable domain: GAGVSQSPSNKVTEKGKDVELRCDPISGHTALYWYRQSLGQGLEFLIYFQGNSAPDKSGLPSDRFSAERTGGSVSTLTIQRTQQEDSAVYLCASSLDRRNYGYTFGSGTRLTVV.

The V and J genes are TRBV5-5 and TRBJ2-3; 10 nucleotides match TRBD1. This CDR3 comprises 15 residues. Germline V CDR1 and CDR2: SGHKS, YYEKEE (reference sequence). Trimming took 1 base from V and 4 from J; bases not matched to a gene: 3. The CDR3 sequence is CASSLPTGGADTQYF. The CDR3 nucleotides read TGTGCCAGCAGCTTGCCGACAGGGGGCGCAGATACGCAGTATTTT.

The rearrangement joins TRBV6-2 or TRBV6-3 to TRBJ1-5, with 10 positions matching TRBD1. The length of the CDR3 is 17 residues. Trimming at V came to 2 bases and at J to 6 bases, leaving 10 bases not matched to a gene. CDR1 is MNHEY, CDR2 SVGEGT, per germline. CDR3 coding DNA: TGTGCCAGCAGTTACGGACTGAGGACAGGGGGAACTCAGCCCCAGCATTTT. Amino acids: CASSYGLRTGGTQPQHF.

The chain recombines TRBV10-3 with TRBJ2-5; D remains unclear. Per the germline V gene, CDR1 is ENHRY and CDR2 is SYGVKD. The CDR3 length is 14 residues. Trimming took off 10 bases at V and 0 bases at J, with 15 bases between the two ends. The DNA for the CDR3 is TGTGCCACCGGTGATATGTCGTACCAAGAGACCCAGTACTTC. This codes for CATGDMSYQETQYF.

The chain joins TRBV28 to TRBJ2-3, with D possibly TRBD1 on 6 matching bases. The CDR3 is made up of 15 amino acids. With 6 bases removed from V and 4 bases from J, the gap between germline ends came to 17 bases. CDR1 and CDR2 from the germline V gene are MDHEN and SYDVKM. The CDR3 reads CASSIPGTFSDTQYF. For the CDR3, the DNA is TGTGCCAGCAGCATCCCGGGGACATTTTCAGATACGCAGTATTTT.

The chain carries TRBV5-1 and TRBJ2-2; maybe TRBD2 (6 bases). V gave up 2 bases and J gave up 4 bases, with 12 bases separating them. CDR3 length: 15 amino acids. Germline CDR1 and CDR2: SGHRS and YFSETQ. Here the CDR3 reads CASSFGGTFTGELFF. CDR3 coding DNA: TGCGCCAGCAGCTTCGGGGGTACGTTCACCGGGGAGCTGTTTTTT. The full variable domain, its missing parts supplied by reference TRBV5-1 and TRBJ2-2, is KAGVTQTPRYLIKTRGQQVTLSCSPISGHRSVSWYQQTPGQGLQFLFEYFSETQRNKGNFPGRFSGRQFSNSRSEMNVSTLELGDSALYLCASSFGGTFTGELFFGEGSRLTVL.

CDR3 region: CASSPSGNTEAFF. In DNA form, the CDR3 reads TGTGCCAGCAGCCCCTCGGGAAACACTGAAGCTTTCTTT. The chain joins TRBV7-3 to TRBJ1-1; D gene uncertain. CDR3 length equals 13 residues. Germline loops: CDR1 SGHTA, CDR2 FQGTGA. With 5 bases removed from V and 2 bases from J, the gap between germline ends came to 9 bases.

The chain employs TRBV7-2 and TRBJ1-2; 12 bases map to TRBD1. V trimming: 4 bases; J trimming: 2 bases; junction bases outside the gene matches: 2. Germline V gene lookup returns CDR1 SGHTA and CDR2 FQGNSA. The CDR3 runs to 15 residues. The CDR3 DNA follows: TGTGCCAGCAGCTCCGGGACAGGGGGCAACTATGGCTACACCTTC. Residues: CASSSGTGGNYGYTF.

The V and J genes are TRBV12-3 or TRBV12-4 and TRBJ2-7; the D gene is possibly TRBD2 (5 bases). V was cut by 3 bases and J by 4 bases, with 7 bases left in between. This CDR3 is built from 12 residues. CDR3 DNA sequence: TGTGCCAGCAGTTTTAGACTATACGAGCAGTACTTC. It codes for CASSFRLYEQYF.

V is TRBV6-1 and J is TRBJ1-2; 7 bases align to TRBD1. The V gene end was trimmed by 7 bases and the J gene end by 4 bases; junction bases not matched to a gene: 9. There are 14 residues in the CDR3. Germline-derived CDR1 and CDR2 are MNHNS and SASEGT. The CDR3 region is CASTPGQAFYGYTF. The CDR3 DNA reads TGTGCCAGCACCCCCGGACAGGCCTTCTATGGCTACACCTTC.

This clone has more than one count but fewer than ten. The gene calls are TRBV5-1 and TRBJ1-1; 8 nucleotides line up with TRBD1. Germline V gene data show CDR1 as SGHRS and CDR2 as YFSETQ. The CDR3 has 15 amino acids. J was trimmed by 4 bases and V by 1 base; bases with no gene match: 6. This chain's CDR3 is CASSLSQGASTEAFF. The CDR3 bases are TGCGCCAGCAGCTTGAGTCAGGGGGCTAGCACTGAAGCTTTCTTT.

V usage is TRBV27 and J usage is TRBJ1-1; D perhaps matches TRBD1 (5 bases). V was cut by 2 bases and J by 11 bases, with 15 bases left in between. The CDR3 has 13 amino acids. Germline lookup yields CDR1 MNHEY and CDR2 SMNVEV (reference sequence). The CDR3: CASSLNGGGDAFF. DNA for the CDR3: TGTGCCAGCAGTTTAAACGGGGGTGGGGATGCTTTCTTT.

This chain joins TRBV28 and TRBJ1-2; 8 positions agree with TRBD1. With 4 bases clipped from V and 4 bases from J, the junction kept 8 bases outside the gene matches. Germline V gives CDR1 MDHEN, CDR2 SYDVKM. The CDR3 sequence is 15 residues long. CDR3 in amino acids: CASSSTTGGGYGYTF. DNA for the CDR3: TGTGCCAGCAGTTCTACTACAGGGGGGGGCTATGGCTACACCTTC.

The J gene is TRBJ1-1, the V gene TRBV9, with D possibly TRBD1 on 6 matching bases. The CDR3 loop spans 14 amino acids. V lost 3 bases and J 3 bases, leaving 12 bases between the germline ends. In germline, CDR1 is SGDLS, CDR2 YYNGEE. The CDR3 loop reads CASSEGTPDTEAFF. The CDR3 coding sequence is TGTGCCAGCAGCGAAGGGACACCCGACACTGAAGCTTTCTTT. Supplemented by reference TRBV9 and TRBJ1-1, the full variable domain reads DSGVTQTPKHLITATGQRVTLRCSPRSGDLSVYWYQQSLDQGLQFLIQYYNGEERAKGNILERFSAQQFPDLHSELNLSSLELGDSALYFCASSEGTPDTEAFFGQGTRLTVV.

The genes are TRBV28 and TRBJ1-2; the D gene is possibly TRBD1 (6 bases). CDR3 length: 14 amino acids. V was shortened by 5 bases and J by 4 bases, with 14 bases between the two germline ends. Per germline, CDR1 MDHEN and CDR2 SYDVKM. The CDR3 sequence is CASSPTTGAYGYTF. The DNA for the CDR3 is TGTGCCAGCAGTCCCACGACAGGTGCCTATGGCTACACCTTC.

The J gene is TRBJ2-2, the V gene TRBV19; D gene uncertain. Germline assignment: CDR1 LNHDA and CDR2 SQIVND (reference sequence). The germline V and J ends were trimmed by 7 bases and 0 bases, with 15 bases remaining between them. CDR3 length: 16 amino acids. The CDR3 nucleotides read TGTGCCAGTACCACCGTCAGGTACCCGAACACCGGGGAGCTGTTTTTT. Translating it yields CASTTVRYPNTGELFF.

CDR3 bases: TGTCCCGGCGGGGTCGCTGACACTGAAGCTTTCTTT. It yields the protein CPGGVADTEAFF. The chain is built from TRBV15 and TRBJ1-1, with D unresolved. The germline CDR1 and CDR2 sequences are LNHNV and YYDKDF (reference sequence). The CDR3 extends over 12 amino acids.

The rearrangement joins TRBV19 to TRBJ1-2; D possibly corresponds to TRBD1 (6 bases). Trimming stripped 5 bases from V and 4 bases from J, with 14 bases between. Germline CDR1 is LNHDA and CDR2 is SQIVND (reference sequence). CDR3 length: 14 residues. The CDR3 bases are TGTGCCAGTAGTCTCTACCAGGGGTCCTATGGCTACACCTTC. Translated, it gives CASSLYQGSYGYTF.